This T cell receptor beta chain was recovered during a study of T cell changes during pregnancy in multiple sclerosis. Sequenced by immunoSEQ multiplex PCR; TCRdb stores in-frame clones only, minus some. In the table there are fewer than 70,000 clones, approximately 91% of which are singletons. This CDR3 comprises 14 residues. Germline V lookup: CDR1 MNHEY, CDR2 SVGAGI. The V gene end was trimmed by 6 bases and the J gene end by 4 bases; junction bases not matched to a gene: 7. The gene calls are TRBV6-5 and TRBJ1-2; 8 bases map to TRBD1. The receptor comes from a female donor with multiple sclerosis, enrolled in a pregnancy study. The sequenced sample was peripheral blood, obtained in the third trimester of pregnancy. The CDR3 loop reads CASSPQGAVYGYTF. In DNA form, the CDR3 reads TGTGCCAGCAGCCCTCAGGGGGCGGTCTATGGCTACACCTTC.